In its sample, the clone carrying this T cell receptor beta chain was seen a few times. Its antigen is unidentified. The CDR3 has 14 residues. Germline CDR1 and CDR2: DFQATT and SNEGSKA (reference sequence). This specimen comes from a study of response to subunit inactivated influenza vaccine. TCRdb independently ran MiXCR on the RT-PCR reads; one entry per CDR3 protein. The sample has around 520,000 distinct CDR3 sequences, approximately 12% seen once; the top ten hold more than 8.5%. Points from the study as a whole: With each seasonal influenza vaccination, the authors suggested, few new T cells are recruited.

The material was PBMCs from blood, obtained on the day of vaccination. The chain has TRBV20-1 and TRBJ2-7, with TRBD2 matching over 9 bases. This TCR derives from a man aged 45-60 years who received an inactivated influenza vaccine. CDR3 protein: CSLELAGSSYEQYF. The DNA of the CDR3 is TGCAGCCTCGAGCTAGCGGGGAGCTCCTACGAGCAGTACTTC.